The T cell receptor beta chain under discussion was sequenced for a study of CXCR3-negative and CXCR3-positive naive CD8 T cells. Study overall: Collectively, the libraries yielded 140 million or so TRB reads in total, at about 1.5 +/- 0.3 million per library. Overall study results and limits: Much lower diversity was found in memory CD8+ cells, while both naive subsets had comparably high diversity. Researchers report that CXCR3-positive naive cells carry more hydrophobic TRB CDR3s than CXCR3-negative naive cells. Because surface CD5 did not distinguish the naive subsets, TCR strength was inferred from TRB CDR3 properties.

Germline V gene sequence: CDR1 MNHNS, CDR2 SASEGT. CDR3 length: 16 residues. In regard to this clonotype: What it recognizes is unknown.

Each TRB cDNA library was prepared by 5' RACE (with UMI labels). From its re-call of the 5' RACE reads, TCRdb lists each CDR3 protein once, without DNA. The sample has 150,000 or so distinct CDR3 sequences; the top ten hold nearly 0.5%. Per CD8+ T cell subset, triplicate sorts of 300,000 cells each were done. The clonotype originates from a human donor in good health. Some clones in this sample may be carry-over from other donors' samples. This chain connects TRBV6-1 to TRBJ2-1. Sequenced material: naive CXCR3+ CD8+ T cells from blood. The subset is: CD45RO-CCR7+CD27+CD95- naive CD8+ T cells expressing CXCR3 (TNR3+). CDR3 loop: CASSENPGTSYNEQFF.